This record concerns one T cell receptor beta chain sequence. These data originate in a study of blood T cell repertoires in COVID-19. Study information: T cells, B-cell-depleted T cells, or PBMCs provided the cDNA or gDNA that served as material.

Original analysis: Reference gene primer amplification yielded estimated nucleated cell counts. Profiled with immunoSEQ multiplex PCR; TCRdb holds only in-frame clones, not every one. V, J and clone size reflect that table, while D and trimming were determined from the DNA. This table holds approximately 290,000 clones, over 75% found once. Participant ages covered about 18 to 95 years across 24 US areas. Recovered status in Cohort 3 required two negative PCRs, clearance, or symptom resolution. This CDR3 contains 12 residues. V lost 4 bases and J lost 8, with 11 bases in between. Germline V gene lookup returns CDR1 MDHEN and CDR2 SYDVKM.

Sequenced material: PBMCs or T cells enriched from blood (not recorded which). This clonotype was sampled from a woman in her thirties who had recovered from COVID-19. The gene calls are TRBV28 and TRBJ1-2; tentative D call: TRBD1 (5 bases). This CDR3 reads CASSSRVRGYTF. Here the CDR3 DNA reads TGTGCCAGCAGTTCCAGGGTGCGGGGCTACACCTTC.